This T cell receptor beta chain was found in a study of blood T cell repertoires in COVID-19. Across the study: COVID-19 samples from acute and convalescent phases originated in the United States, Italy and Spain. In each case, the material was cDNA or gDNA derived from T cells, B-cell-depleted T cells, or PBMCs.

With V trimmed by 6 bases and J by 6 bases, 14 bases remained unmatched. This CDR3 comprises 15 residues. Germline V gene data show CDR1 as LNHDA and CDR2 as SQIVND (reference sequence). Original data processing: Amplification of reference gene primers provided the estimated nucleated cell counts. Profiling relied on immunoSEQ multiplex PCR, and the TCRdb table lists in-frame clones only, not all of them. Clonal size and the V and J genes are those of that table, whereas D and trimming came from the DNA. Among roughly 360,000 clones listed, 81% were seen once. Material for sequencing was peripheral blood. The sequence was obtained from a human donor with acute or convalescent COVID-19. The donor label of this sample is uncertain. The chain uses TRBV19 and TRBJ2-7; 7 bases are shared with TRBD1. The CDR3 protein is CASREGQNKIGEQYF. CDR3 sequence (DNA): TGTGCCAGTAGAGAGGGACAGAACAAAATCGGCGAGCAGTACTTC.